This T cell receptor (beta chain) was recovered during a study of blood T cell repertoires in COVID-19. J was trimmed by 3 bases and V by 3 bases; bases with no gene match: 10. The germline CDR1 and CDR2 sequences are SGHVS and FQNEAQ. CDR3 size: 16 residues. Assay: immunoSEQ multiplex PCR; the TCRdb copy retains only in-frame clones and omits some. The sample carries about 69,000 clones, around 90% recorded once. This TCR derives from a man between 50 and 59 years old with acute or convalescent COVID-19. This sequence joins TRBV7-8 and TRBJ2-7, with 8 bases that match TRBD2. The specimen sequenced was peripheral blood. The CDR3 loop is CASSFGAGAAGYEQYF. For the CDR3, the DNA is TGTGCCAGCAGCTTTGGAGCGGGAGCGGCCGGCTACGAGCAGTACTTC.